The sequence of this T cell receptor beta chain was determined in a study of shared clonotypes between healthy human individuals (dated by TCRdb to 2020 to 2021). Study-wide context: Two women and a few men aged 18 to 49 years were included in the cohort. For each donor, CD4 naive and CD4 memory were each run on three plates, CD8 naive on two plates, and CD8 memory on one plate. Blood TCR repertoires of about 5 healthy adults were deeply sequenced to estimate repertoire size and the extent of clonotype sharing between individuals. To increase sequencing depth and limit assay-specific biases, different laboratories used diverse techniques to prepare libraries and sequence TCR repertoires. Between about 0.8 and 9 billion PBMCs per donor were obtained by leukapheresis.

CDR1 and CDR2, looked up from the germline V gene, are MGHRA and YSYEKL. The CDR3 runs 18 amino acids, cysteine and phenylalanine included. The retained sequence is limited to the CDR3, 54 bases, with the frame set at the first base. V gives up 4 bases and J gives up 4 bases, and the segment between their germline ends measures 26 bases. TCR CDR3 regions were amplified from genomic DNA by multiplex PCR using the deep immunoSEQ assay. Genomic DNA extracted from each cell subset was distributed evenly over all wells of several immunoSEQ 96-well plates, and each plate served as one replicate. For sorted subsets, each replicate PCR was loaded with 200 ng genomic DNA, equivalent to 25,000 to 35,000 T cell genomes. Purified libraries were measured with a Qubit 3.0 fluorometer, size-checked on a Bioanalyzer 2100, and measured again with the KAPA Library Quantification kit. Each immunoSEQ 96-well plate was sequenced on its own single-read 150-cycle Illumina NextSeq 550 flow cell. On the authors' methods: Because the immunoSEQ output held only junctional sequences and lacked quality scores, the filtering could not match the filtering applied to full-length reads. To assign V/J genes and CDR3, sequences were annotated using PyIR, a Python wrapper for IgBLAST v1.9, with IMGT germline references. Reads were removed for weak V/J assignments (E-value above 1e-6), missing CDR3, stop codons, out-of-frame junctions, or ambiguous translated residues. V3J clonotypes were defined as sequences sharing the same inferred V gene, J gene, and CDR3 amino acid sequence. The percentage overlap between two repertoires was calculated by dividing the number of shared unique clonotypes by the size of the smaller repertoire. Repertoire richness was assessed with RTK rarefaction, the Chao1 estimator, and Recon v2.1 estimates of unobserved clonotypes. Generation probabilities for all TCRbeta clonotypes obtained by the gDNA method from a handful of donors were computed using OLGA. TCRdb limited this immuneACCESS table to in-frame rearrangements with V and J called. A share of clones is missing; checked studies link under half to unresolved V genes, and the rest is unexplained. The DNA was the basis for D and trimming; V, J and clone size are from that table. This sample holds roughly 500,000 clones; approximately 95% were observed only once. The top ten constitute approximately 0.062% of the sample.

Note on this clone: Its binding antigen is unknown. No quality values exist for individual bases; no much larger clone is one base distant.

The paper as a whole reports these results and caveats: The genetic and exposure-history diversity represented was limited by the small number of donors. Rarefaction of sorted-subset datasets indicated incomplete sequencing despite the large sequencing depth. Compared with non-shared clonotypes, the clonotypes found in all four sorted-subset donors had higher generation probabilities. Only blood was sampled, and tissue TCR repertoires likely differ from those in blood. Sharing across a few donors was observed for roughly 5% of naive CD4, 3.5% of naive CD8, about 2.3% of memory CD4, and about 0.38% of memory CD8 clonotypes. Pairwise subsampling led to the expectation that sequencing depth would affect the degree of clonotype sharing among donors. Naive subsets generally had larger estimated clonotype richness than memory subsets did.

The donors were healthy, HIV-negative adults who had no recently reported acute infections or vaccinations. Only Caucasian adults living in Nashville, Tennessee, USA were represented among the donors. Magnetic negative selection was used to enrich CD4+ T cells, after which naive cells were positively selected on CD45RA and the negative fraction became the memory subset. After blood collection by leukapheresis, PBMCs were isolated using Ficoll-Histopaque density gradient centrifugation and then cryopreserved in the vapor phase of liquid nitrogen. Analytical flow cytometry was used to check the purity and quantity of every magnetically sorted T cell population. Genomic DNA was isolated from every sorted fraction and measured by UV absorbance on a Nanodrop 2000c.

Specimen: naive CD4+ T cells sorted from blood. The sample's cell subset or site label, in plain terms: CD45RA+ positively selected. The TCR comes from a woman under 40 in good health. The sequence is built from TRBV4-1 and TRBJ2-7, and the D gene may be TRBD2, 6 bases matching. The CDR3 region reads CASSRQALGWDRGYEQYF. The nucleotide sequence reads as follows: TGCGCCAGCAGCCGACAAGCCCTTGGGTGGGACCGGGGGTACGAGCAGTACTTC.